The T cell receptor beta chain described here comes from a study of blood T cells in healthy people across ages. Study observations and caveats: The authors considered diversity estimates from one million T cells to be underestimates. Unsorted PBMCs prevented conclusive naive versus antigen-experienced comparison.

Total RNA, at least 5.5 micrograms per sample, came from PBMCs. Primers used in a second PCR of about 7 to 12 cycles were a sample-barcoded 5' primer and a J-beta primer mix. TCRdb itself ran the 5' RACE reads through MiXCR, one entry per CDR3 protein. The table shows 700,000 or so distinct CDR3 sequences, with 40% to 45% occurring only once. As for this clonotype: What it recognizes is unknown.

The length of the CDR3 is 13 residues. V lost 1 base and J lost 6, with 7 bases in between. Germline V gene data show CDR1 as KGHSH and CDR2 as LQKENI. Source material: blood. The chain joins TRBV18 to TRBJ2-1, with a weak D call TRBD1 (6 bases). The source is a man older than 75 in good health. CDR3 DNA sequence: TGTGCCAGCTCACCACAGGGGGTCAATGAGCAGTTCTTC. It is translated as CASSPQGVNEQFF.